This is a list of T cell receptor beta chains from one sample in a study of control samples from healthy donors and cancer patients. The assay was immunoSEQ multiplex PCR, and TCRdb's table has in-frame clones only and misses some. The repertoire holds 250,000 to 300,000 clones, with roughly 80% as singletons. Sequencing was done on a sample of PBMCs. The receptors shown here come from a woman aged 55-75 years with lung cancer. Each CDR3 is given with its conserved first and last residue. Each record gives: clone size, D gene, V gene, J gene, CDR3 DNA, CDR3 protein. D genes are given only for firm matches. Clone size, where shown, is once, few, many, or a class for clones that have expanded.

clone_size: NA
d_call: TRBD1
v_call: TRBV24-1
j_call: TRBJ2-5
cdr3_nt: TGTGCACGCTATGAAGGGGCAGGGGGCCACCAAGAGACCCAGTACTTC
cdr3_aa: CARYEGAGGHQETQYF

clone_size: NA
d_call: NA
v_call: TRBV7-9
j_call: TRBJ1-1
cdr3_nt: TGTGCCAGCAGCACAGACCGGTGGACTGAAGCTTTCTTT
cdr3_aa: CASSTDRWTEAFF

clone_size: NA
d_call: TRBD1
v_call: TRBV5-4
j_call: TRBJ1-2
cdr3_nt: TGTGCCAGCAGCGAAGGGACAGCGTATGGCTACACCTTC
cdr3_aa: CASSEGTAYGYTF

clone_size: NA
d_call: NA
v_call: TRBV5-4
j_call: TRBJ1-2
cdr3_nt: TGTGCCAGCAGCTCGGGCCGGGGCAGAACTAACTATGGCTACACCTTC
cdr3_aa: CASSSGRGRTNYGYTF

clone_size: once
d_call: TRBD2
v_call: TRBV19
j_call: TRBJ2-1
cdr3_nt: TGTGCCAGTAGTACTCAAGCTAGCGGGGGGGCGTGGTACAATGAGCAGTTCTTC
cdr3_aa: CASSTQASGGAWYNEQFF

clone_size: NA
d_call: TRBD1
v_call: TRBV19
j_call: TRBJ2-5
cdr3_nt: TGTGCCAGTAGACCTACAGGGGGGGAGACCCAGTACTTC
cdr3_aa: CASRPTGGETQYF

clone_size: NA
d_call: NA
v_call: TRBV24-1
j_call: TRBJ2-7
cdr3_nt: TGTGCCACCAGTGATTTGCGGGGGTCCTACGAGCAGTACTTC
cdr3_aa: CATSDLRGSYEQYF

clone_size: NA
d_call: TRBD1
v_call: TRBV11-3
j_call: TRBJ2-7
cdr3_nt: TGTGCCAGCAGACCTCGACAGGGGGCGCCTTTTGGCGAGCAGTACTTC
cdr3_aa: CASRPRQGAPFGEQYF

clone_size: NA
d_call: NA
v_call: TRBV4-2
j_call: TRBJ2-1
cdr3_nt: TGTGCCAGCAGCCGAGACAGATCCCATGAGCAGTTCTTC
cdr3_aa: CASSRDRSHEQFF

clone_size: NA
d_call: TRBD2
v_call: TRBV19
j_call: TRBJ2-2
cdr3_nt: TGTGCCAGTAGCTGGCCAGCGGGGGGGCCAAGGACCGGGGAGCTGTTTTTT
cdr3_aa: CASSWPAGGPRTGELFF

clone_size: NA
d_call: NA
v_call: TRBV21-1
j_call: TRBJ2-1
cdr3_nt: TGTGCCAGCAGCACCAGTCCCGGGACCATCACGGGCAATGAGCAGTTCTTC
cdr3_aa: CASSTSPGTITGNEQFF

clone_size: NA
d_call: TRBD1
v_call: TRBV7-3
j_call: TRBJ1-4
cdr3_nt: TGTGCCAGCAGCCGGACAGGTACTGGCGCAACTAATGAAAAACTGTTTTTT
cdr3_aa: CASSRTGTGATNEKLFF

clone_size: NA
d_call: NA
v_call: TRBV7-9
j_call: TRBJ1-2
cdr3_nt: TGTGCCAGCAGCTTAAGTCTAAACTATGGCTACACCTTC
cdr3_aa: CASSLSLNYGYTF

clone_size: NA
d_call: NA
v_call: TRBV19
j_call: TRBJ1-5
cdr3_nt: TGTGCCAGTAGTATCGAACGGGGCGTCCAGCCCCAGCATTTT
cdr3_aa: CASSIERGVQPQHF

clone_size: once
d_call: TRBD1
v_call: TRBV2
j_call: TRBJ1-5
cdr3_nt: TGTGCCAGCAGGACAGGGGCGGGGGGGCAGCCCCAGCATTTT
cdr3_aa: CASRTGAGGQPQHF

clone_size: NA
d_call: NA
v_call: TRBV19
j_call: TRBJ1-2
cdr3_nt: TGTGCCAGTAGTGCAACCCCCGGGGCGAGATATGGCTACACCTTC
cdr3_aa: CASSATPGARYGYTF

clone_size: NA
d_call: TRBD2
v_call: TRBV7-9
j_call: TRBJ2-1
cdr3_nt: TGTGCCAGCAGCTTAGTGGGGTGGCTAGCGGGAACCTACAATGAGCAGTTCTTC
cdr3_aa: CASSLVGWLAGTYNEQFF

clone_size: once
d_call: TRBD1
v_call: TRBV6-4
j_call: TRBJ2-1
cdr3_nt: TGTGCCAGCAGCGACAGGGGTCGAGGCAATGAGCAGTTCTTC
cdr3_aa: CASSDRGRGNEQFF

clone_size: NA
d_call: TRBD1
v_call: TRBV11-2
j_call: TRBJ2-5
cdr3_nt: TGTGCCAGCAGCCGGCCCGGGACAGGGAGGGCGGAGACCCAGTACTTC
cdr3_aa: CASSRPGTGRAETQYF

clone_size: NA
d_call: TRBD2
v_call: TRBV7-3
j_call: TRBJ2-3
cdr3_nt: TGTGCCAGCAGCTCGGGACTAGCGGTAGATACGCAGTATTTT
cdr3_aa: CASSSGLAVDTQYF

clone_size: many
d_call: NA
v_call: TRBV10-1
j_call: TRBJ1-3
cdr3_nt: TGCGCCAGCAATCACAGGGCTGGAAACACCATATATTTT
cdr3_aa: CASNHRAGNTIYF

clone_size: NA
d_call: TRBD1
v_call: TRBV19
j_call: TRBJ2-7
cdr3_nt: TGTGCCAGTAGTTCCCAGGGGGCCGCCTACGAGCAGTACTTC
cdr3_aa: CASSSQGAAYEQYF

clone_size: NA
d_call: TRBD1
v_call: TRBV19
j_call: TRBJ1-2
cdr3_nt: TGTGCCAGCAGGGACAGGGGGCGAAGGGGCTACACCTTC
cdr3_aa: CASRDRGRRGYTF

clone_size: NA
d_call: NA
v_call: TRBV6-6
j_call: TRBJ1-4
cdr3_nt: TGTGCCAGCGCAGGTGACAGTTTGGGTGGGCAACTGTTTTTT
cdr3_aa: CASAGDSLGGQLFF

clone_size: NA
d_call: NA
v_call: TRBV19
j_call: TRBJ1-2
cdr3_nt: TGTGCCAGTAGTTCCCAGGGGCGTCGGGTACTTGGCTACACCTTC
cdr3_aa: CASSSQGRRVLGYTF